The 9 T cell receptor beta chains below come from one sample, sequenced in a study of blood T cell repertoires in COVID-19. Repertoires were generated with immunoSEQ multiplex PCR, while TCRdb's copy carries only in-frame clones and drops some. The data contain approximately 290,000 clones, roughly 91% of them singletons. Sequences were obtained from peripheral blood. The source of these receptors is a woman aged 25-40 years with COVID-19, enrolled during active disease.

V is TRBV4-1 and J is TRBJ2-5; D is possibly TRBD1 (5 bases). Trimming shortened V by 3 bases and J by 4 bases, and 15 bases separated the two germline ends. The V gene's germline CDR1 is MGHRA and CDR2 YSYEKL. The CDR3 spans 15 residues. For the CDR3, the DNA is TGCGCCAGCAGCCATCGCCTCAGCCAGGGAGAGACCCAGTACTTC. This gives the protein CASSHRLSQGETQYF.

CDR3 in amino acids: CASSQFYQGSGKLFF. For the CDR3, the DNA is TGTGCCAGCAGCCAATTCTATCAGGGGTCGGGAAAACTGTTTTTT. This chain connects TRBV4-2 to TRBJ1-4, with a possible D match to TRBD1 (6 bases). Germline values: CDR1 LGHNA, CDR2 YNFKEQ. Trimming removed 2 bases from V and 10 bases from J, with 17 bases in between. The length of the CDR3 is 15 residues.

The CDR3 here is CASSFLVAGGRETQYF. CDR3 nucleotides: TGTGCCAGCAGCTTTTTGGTGGCGGGGGGGCGAGAGACCCAGTACTTC. This chain uses TRBV7-8 with TRBJ2-5, with 9 bases identical to TRBD2. The V gene's germline CDR1 is SGHVS and CDR2 FQNEAQ. V shed 3 bases, J shed 4 bases, and the junction held 9 bases outside the gene matches. The CDR3 spans 16 residues.

The gene calls are TRBV11-2 and TRBJ1-2; TRBD1 matches 9 bases. V trimming: 6 bases; J trimming: 6 bases; junction bases outside the gene matches: 8. CDR1 is SGHAT and CDR2 is FQNNGV in the germline V gene. The CDR3 contains 14 residues. In DNA, the CDR3 is TGTGCCAGCAGACCCATCCGGGACAGGGATGGCTACACCTTC. The encoded protein is CASRPIRDRDGYTF.

The V call is TRBV7-9, the J call TRBJ1-3, with TRBD1 identical over 10 bases. The ends lost 5 bases at V and 1 base at J; junction bases unmatched: 8. This CDR3 is 17 amino acids long. CDR1 is SEHNR, CDR2 FQNEAQ, per germline (reference sequence). The CDR3 DNA follows: TGTGCCAGCAGCATACGCCGGGACAGGGGATCTGGAAACACCATATATTTT. It translates to CASSIRRDRGSGNTIYF.

V gene TRBV7-9 combines with J gene TRBJ1-2, with D unclear. Per the germline V gene, CDR1 is SEHNR and CDR2 is FQNEAQ (reference sequence). The CDR3 has 16 amino acids. Trimming removed 0 bases at V and 3 bases at J, with 14 bases between. CDR3 sequence (DNA): TGTGCCAGCAGCTTAGCCGCCGTGGAGGTCTACTATGGCTACACCTTC. Protein product: CASSLAAVEVYYGYTF.

The chain recombines TRBV5-1 with TRBJ2-5, with 11 bases matching TRBD2. Unmatched junction bases numbered 5, after V lost 6 bases and J lost 4 bases. The CDR3 consists of 14 residues. Germline V gene sequence: CDR1 SGHRS, CDR2 YFSETQ. The CDR3: CASTLTSGAETQYF. DNA for the CDR3: TGCGCCAGCACCCTGACTAGCGGGGCAGAGACCCAGTACTTC.

This rearrangement joins TRBV10-3 to TRBJ2-2; tentative D call: TRBD2 (5 bases). V was shortened by 10 bases and J by 2 bases, with 17 bases between the two germline ends. Germline V gene sequence: CDR1 ENHRY, CDR2 SYGVKD. The length of the CDR3 is 15 residues. The CDR3: CATSRRGSNTGELFF. The CDR3 nucleotides are TGTGCCACCTCCCGTAGAGGGTCCAACACCGGGGAGCTGTTTTTT.

This clone has a count of ten or more. The V call is TRBV5-1, the J call TRBJ2-1, with TRBD2 matching over 10 bases. Germline loops: CDR1 SGHRS, CDR2 YFSETQ. V dropped 3 bases and J dropped 10; count of bases not matched to a gene: 13. The CDR3 sequence is 16 residues long. The CDR3 spells CASSSTGTSAYGEQFF. Written as DNA, the CDR3 is TGCGCCAGCAGCTCGACCGGGACTAGCGCCTATGGGGAGCAGTTCTTC. Full variable domain (remainder filled in from reference TRBV5-1 and TRBJ2-1): KAGVTQTPRYLIKTRGQQVTLSCSPISGHRSVSWYQQTPGQGLQFLFEYFSETQRNKGNFPGRFSGRQFSNSRSEMNVSTLELGDSALYLCASSSTGTSAYGEQFFGPGTRLTVL.